The rows below give T cell receptor beta chains drawn from one sample of a study of blood T cell repertoires in COVID-19. The protocol was immunoSEQ multiplex PCR, while the TCRdb copy is restricted to in-frame clones and leaves out a portion. Altogether approximately 110,000 clones are present, about 80% being singletons, with the ten largest covering 19%. The sample taken for sequencing was peripheral blood. Receptors were obtained from a woman in her 70s with acute or convalescent COVID-19. Each CDR3 is given with its conserved first and last residue. The order of the fields is D gene, J gene, clone size, V gene, CDR3 protein, CDR3 DNA. D genes are given only for firm matches. Clone size is not always given. Where it is, it says once, few, many or a class for expanded clones.

TRBD2,TRBJ2-3,.,TRBV9,CASSVDWTSGGLDTQYF,TGTGCCAGCAGCGTAGACTGGACTAGCGGGGGATTAGATACGCAGTATTTT
.,TRBJ1-6,.,TRBV5-4,CASSRVDSANSPLHF,TGTGCCAGCAGTCGTGTGGACAGCGCTAATTCACCCCTCCACTTT
.,TRBJ1-1,.,TRBV11-3,CASSILANTEAFF,TGTGCCAGCAGCATCCTGGCGAACACTGAAGCTTTCTTT
TRBD1,TRBJ1-4,.,TRBV19,CASRTGQGWNEKLFF,TGTGCCAGTAGAACCGGACAGGGGTGGAATGAAAAACTGTTTTTT
.,TRBJ1-4,once,TRBV5-1,CASSLDNTGIEKLFF,TGCGCCAGCAGCTTGGATAATACAGGGATTGAAAAACTGTTTTTT
.,TRBJ2-5,.,TRBV29-1,CSVGRVGPQETQYF,TGCAGCGTTGGGAGGGTGGGACCCCAAGAGACCCAGTACTTC
TRBD1,TRBJ2-7,.,TRBV18,CASSPGTGGFEQYF,TGTGCCAGCTCACCAGGGACAGGGGGATTCGAGCAGTACTTC
TRBD1,TRBJ1-2,.,TRBV29-1,CSAERTGTYGYTF,TGCAGCGCTGAAAGGACAGGCACTTATGGCTACACCTTC
TRBD2,TRBJ2-3,.,TRBV5-8,CASSLAGGRTDTQYF,TGTGCCAGCAGCTTGGCGGGAGGGCGGACAGATACGCAGTATTTT
.,TRBJ2-7,.,TRBV13,CASSKGHLPYEQYF,TGTGCCAGCAGCAAAGGACACCTGCCCTACGAGCAGTACTTC
TRBD1,TRBJ1-6,.,TRBV5-1,CASSPGTGYDSPLHF,TGCGCCAGCAGCCCGGGGACAGGCTATGATTCACCCCTCCACTTT
.,TRBJ1-1,.,TRBV4-1,CASSQVFMNTEAFF,TGCGCCAGCAGCCAAGTTTTCATGAACACTGAAGCTTTCTTT
.,TRBJ2-5,.,TRBV3-1/TRBV3-2,CASSQLRGETQYF,TGTGCCAGCAGCCAATTAAGGGGTGAGACCCAGTACTTC
.,TRBJ2-2,.,TRBV13,CASSLAWTGPGAGELFF,TGTGCCAGCAGCCTTGCCTGGACAGGACCGGGGGCCGGGGAGCTGTTTTTT
.,TRBJ1-6,.,TRBV7-2,CASSLAVQGNSPLHF,TGTGCCAGCAGCTTAGCGGTCCAGGGGAATTCACCCCTCCACTTT
.,TRBJ1-3,.,TRBV28,CASSFSGDSGNTIYF,TGTGCCAGCAGTTTCTCCGGGGACTCTGGAAACACCATATATTTT
.,TRBJ1-4,.,TRBV27,CASSLEPKSVKLFF,TGTGCCAGCAGTCTTGAACCAAAATCGGTAAAACTGTTTTTT
TRBD1,TRBJ2-1,.,TRBV10-3,CAITPRQGAGNEQFF,TGTGCCATCACCCCAAGACAGGGGGCAGGGAATGAGCAGTTCTTC
.,TRBJ2-7,.,TRBV3-1/TRBV3-2,CASSRNRAHEQYF,TGTGCCAGCAGCCGAAACAGAGCACACGAGCAGTACTTC
.,TRBJ2-5,.,TRBV5-1,CASSLNGRETQYF,TGCGCCAGCAGCTTAAATGGTCGGGAGACCCAGTACTTC
.,TRBJ2-1,.,TRBV11-2,CASSLDLTGGDGNEQFF,TGTGCCAGCAGCTTAGATTTGACGGGGGGCGATGGCAATGAGCAGTTCTTC
.,TRBJ1-2,.,TRBV5-1,CASSLDRFGRYTF,TGCGCCAGCAGCTTGGACAGGTTTGGGCGCTACACCTTC